The sequence of this T cell receptor beta chain was determined in a study of cytomegalovirus exposure and HLA in healthy donors. Study findings and constraints: TCR sequences were mostly rare, though some public TCRs occurred in many donors. Immune exposure information comprised only CMV serostatus. Later, an analysis found that common viral pathogens appeared to be linked with several of the most significant clusters.

This clone came up once. The target antigen is unknown. 60 Vbeta and 13 Jbeta primers were used in PCR. Produced via immunoSEQ multiplex PCR; TCRdb's table is partial and in-frame only. The table lists 130,000 to 150,000 clones, roughly 80% of them singletons, with less than 3.5% in the top ten. Germline V CDR1 and CDR2: MNHNY, SVGAGI (reference sequence). The length of the CDR3 is 14 residues. V was pared by 0 bases and J by 2 bases, with 7 bases between. The receptor's source is a woman in her twenties or thirties in good health and CMV-seronegative. V and J are TRBV6-6 and TRBJ2-5, with D perhaps TRBD1 (6 bases). The sequenced sample was PBMCs. CDR3: CASSYSQGQETQYF. The CDR3 nucleotides read TGTGCCAGCAGTTACTCGCAGGGGCAAGAGACCCAGTACTTC.